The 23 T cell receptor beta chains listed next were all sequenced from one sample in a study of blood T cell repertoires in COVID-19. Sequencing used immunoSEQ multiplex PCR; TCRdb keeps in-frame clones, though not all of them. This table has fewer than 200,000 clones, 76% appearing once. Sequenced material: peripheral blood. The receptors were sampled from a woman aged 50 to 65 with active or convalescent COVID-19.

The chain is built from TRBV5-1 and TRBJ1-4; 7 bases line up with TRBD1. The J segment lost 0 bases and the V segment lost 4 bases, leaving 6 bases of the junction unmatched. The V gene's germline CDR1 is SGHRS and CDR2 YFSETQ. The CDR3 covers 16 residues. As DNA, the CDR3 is TGCGCCAGCAGCCTCCGGACAGGCCCAACTAATGAAAAACTGTTTTTT. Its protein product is CASSLRTGPTNEKLFF. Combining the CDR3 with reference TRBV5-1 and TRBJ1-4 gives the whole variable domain KAGVTQTPRYLIKTRGQQVTLSCSPISGHRSVSWYQQTPGQGLQFLFEYFSETQRNKGNFPGRFSGRQFSNSRSEMNVSTLELGDSALYLCASSLRTGPTNEKLFFGSGTQLSVL.

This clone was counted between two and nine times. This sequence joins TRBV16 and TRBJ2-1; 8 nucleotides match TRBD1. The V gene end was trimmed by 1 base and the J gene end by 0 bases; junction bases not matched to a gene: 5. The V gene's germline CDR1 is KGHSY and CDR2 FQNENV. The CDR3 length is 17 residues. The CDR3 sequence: CASSQFRQGSSYNEQFF. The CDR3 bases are TGTGCCAGCAGCCAATTCCGACAGGGGAGCTCCTACAATGAGCAGTTCTTC.

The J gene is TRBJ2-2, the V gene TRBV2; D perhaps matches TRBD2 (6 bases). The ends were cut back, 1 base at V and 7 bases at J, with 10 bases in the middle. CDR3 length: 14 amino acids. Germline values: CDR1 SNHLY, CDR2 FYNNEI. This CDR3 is CASSEVRGNGELFF. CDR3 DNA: TGTGCCAGCAGTGAAGTGCGGGGCAACGGGGAGCTGTTTTTT.

This CDR3 is CASSQEVTADYGYTF. The CDR3 coding sequence is TGCGCCAGCAGCCAAGAGGTGACAGCCGACTATGGCTACACCTTC. The rearrangement joins TRBV4-3 to TRBJ1-2; TRBD1 might be the D (5 bases). This CDR3 is built from 15 residues. Germline CDR1 and CDR2: LGHNA and YSLEER. V was cut by 0 bases and J by 3 bases, with 11 bases left in between.

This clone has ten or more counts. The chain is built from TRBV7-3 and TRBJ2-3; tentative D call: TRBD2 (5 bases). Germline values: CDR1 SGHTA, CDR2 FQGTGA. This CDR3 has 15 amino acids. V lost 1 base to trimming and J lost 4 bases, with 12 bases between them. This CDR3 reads CASSLRASPSDTQYF. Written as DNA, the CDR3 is TGTGCCAGCAGCTTAAGGGCTAGCCCGTCAGATACGCAGTATTTT.

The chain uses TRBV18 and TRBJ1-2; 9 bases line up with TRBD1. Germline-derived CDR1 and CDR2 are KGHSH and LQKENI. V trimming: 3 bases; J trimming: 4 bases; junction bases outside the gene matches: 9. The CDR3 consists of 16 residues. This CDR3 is CASSPGTGNLLYGYTF. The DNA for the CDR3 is TGTGCCAGCTCACCTGGGACAGGGAACCTCCTCTATGGCTACACCTTC.

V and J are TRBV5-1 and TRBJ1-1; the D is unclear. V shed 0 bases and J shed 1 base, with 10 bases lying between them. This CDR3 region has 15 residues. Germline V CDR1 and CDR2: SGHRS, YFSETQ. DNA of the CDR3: TGCGCCAGCAGCTTGGAGTGGGCCGGGAACACTGAAGCTTTCTTT. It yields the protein CASSLEWAGNTEAFF.

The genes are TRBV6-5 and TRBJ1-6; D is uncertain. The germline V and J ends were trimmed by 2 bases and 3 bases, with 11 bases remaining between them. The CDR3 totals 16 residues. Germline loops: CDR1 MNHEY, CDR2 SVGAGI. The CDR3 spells CASSYTRRGYNSPLHF. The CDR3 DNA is TGTGCCAGCAGTTACACCCGACGCGGCTATAATTCACCCCTCCACTTT.

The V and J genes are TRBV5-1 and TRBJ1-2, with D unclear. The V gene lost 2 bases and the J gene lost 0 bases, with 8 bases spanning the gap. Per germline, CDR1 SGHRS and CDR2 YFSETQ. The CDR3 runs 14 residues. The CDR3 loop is CASSFNQANYGYTF. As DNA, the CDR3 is TGCGCCAGCAGCTTCAATCAGGCTAACTATGGCTACACCTTC.

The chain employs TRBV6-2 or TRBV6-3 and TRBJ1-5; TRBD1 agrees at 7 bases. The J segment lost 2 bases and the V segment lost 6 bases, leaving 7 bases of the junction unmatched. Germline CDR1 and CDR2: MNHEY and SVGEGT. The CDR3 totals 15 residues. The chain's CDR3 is CASSLRTGGNQPQHF. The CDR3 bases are TGTGCCAGCAGCCTCAGGACAGGCGGCAATCAGCCCCAGCATTTT.

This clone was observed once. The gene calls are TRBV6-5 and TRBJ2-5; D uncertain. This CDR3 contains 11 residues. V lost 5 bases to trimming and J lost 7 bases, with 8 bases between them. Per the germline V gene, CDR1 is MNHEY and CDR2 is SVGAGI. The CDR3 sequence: CASSLRGTQYF. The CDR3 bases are TGTGCCAGCAGTCTACGTGGGACCCAGTACTTC.

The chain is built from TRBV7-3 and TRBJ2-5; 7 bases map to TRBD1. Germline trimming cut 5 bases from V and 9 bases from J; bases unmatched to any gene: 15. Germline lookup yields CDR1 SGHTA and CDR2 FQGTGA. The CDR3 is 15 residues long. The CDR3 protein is CASSPNAGTAEPQYF. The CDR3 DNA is TGTGCCAGCAGCCCAAACGCCGGGACAGCGGAGCCCCAGTACTTC.

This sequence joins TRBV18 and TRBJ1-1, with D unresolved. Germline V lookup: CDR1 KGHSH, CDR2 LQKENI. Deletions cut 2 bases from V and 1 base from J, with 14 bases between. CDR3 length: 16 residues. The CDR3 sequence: CASSPRLGNGNTEAFF. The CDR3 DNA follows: TGTGCCAGCTCACCAAGATTGGGCAATGGGAACACTGAAGCTTTCTTT.

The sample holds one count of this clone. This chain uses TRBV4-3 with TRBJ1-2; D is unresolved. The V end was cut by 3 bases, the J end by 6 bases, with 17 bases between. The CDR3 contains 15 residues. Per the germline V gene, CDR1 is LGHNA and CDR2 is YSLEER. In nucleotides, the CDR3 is TGCGCCAGCAGCCACTTAGAAGAGGAGTTTGATGGCTACACCTTC. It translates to CASSHLEEEFDGYTF.

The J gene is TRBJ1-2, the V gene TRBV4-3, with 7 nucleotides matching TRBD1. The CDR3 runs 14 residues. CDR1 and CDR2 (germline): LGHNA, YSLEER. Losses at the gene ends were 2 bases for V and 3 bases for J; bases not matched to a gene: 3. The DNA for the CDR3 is TGCGCCAGCAGCCAACAAACAGGGGACTATGGCTACACCTTC. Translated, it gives CASSQQTGDYGYTF.

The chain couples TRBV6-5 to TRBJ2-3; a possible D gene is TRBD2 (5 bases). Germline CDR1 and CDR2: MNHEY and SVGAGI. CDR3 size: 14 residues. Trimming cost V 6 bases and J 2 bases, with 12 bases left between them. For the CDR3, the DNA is TGTGCCAGCAGAGCAGCGGCCTACACAGATACGCAGTATTTT. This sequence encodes CASRAAAYTDTQYF.

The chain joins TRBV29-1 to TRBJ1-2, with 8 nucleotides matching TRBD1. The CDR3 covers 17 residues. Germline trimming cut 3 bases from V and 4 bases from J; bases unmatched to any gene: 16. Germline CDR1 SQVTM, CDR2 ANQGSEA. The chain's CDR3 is CSVDMRQTGESLYGYTF. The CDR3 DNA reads TGCAGCGTTGATATGCGCCAGACAGGGGAAAGCCTCTATGGCTACACCTTC. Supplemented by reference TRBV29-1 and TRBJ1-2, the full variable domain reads SAVISQKPSRDICQRGTSLTIQCQVDSQVTMMFWYRQQPGQSLTLIATANQGSEATYESGFVIDKFPISRPNLTFSTLTVSNMSPEDSSIYLCSVDMRQTGESLYGYTFGSGTRLTVV.

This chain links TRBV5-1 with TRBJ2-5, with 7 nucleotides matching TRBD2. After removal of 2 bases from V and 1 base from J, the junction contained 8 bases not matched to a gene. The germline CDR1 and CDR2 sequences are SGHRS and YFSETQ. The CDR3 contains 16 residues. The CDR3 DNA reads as TGCGCCAGCAGCTTCACCGGGACTACCTCCCAAGAGACCCAGTACTTC. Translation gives CASSFTGTTSQETQYF.

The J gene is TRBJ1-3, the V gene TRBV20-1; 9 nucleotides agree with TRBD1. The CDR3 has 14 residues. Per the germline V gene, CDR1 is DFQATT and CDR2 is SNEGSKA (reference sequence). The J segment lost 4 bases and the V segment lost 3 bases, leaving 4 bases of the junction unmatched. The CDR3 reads CSASWTGAGNTIYF. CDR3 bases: TGCAGTGCTAGTTGGACAGGGGCCGGAAACACCATATATTTT.

This chain's CDR3 is CSVQGQVDQPQHF. The CDR3 DNA follows: TGCAGCGTCCAAGGACAGGTTGATCAGCCCCAGCATTTT. V gene TRBV29-1 combines with J gene TRBJ1-5; 7 bases are shared with TRBD1. Unmatched junction bases numbered 7, after V lost 6 bases and J lost 5 bases. This CDR3 contains 13 residues. The germline V gene encodes CDR1 SQVTM and CDR2 ANQGSEA.

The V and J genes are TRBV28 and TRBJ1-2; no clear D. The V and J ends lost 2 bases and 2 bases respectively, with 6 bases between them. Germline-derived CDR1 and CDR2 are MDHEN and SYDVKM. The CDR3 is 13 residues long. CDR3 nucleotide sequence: TGTGCCAGCAGTTTAAACGGGAACTATGGCTACACCTTC. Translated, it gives CASSLNGNYGYTF.

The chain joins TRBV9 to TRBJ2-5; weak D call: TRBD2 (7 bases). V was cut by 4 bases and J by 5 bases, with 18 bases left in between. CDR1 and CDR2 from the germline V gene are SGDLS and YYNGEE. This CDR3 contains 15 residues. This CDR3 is CASSPLRGAGETQYF. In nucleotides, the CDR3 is TGTGCCAGCAGCCCACTTCGGGGGGCAGGGGAGACCCAGTACTTC.

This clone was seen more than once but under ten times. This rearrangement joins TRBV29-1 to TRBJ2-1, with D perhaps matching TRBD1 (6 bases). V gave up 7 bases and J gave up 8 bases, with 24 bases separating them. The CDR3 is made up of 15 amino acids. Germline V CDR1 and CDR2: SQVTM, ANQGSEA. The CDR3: CSATDPRGSLDEQFF. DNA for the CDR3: TGCAGCGCCACCGATCCAAGGGGGAGCTTGGATGAGCAGTTCTTC.